The next 31 T cell receptor beta chains were all read from a single sample in a study of control samples from healthy donors and cancer patients. Generated by immunoSEQ multiplex PCR, the TCRdb table keeps only in-frame clones and is missing some. Altogether about 55,000 clones are present, approximately 86% being singletons, with the ten largest covering roughly 3.8%. Sequenced sample: blood. These receptors originate from a man aged 45 to 65 in good health.

This clone was counted once. V usage is TRBV28 and J usage is TRBJ2-7; 7 positions agree with TRBD2. In germline, CDR1 is MDHEN, CDR2 SYDVKM. This CDR3 spans 14 amino acids. The junction had 4 bases not matched to a gene; V was cut back by 2 bases and J by 3 bases. The CDR3 DNA reads as TGTGCCAGCAGTTTAAGCCCGGGGGGCTACGAGCAGTACTTC. Its translation is CASSLSPGGYEQYF.

The chain couples TRBV27 to TRBJ2-3, with D hard to call. The germline gives CDR1 MNHEY, CDR2 SMNVEV (reference sequence). V was cut by 2 bases and J by 2 bases, with 8 bases left in between. This CDR3 contains 14 residues. The DNA for the CDR3 is TGTGCCAGCAGTTTACTTTCCCACACAGATACGCAGTATTTT. Its protein is CASSLLSHTDTQYF.

This CDR3 is CASSPWTSSSSYNEQFF. The CDR3 region has the DNA TGCGCCAGCAGCCCCTGGACTAGCTCAAGCTCCTACAATGAGCAGTTCTTC. This chain uses TRBV5-1 with TRBJ2-1, with 8 bases lining up with TRBD2. This CDR3 is 17 amino acids long. Germline V gene sequence: CDR1 SGHRS, CDR2 YFSETQ. Unmatched junction bases numbered 9, after V lost 4 bases and J lost 0 bases.

The V gene is TRBV28, the J gene TRBJ1-3; 9 bases match TRBD1. V was clipped by 1 base and J by 3 bases; unmatched bases: 4. Germline CDR1 is MDHEN and CDR2 is SYDVKM. This CDR3 is built from 16 residues. The CDR3 spells CASSLFGTGIGNTIYF. CDR3 nucleotide sequence: TGTGCCAGCAGTTTATTTGGGACAGGGATTGGAAACACCATATATTTT. Complete variable domain (other parts from reference TRBV28 and TRBJ1-3): DVKVTQSSRYLVKRTGEKVFLECVQDMDHENMFWYRQDPGLGLRLIYFSYDVKMKEKGDIPEGYSVSREKKERFSLILESASTNQTSMYLCASSLFGTGIGNTIYFGEGSWLTVV.

This chain uses TRBV6-6 with TRBJ2-1; 8 positions match TRBD2. Unmatched junction bases numbered 11, after V lost 8 bases and J lost 8 bases. The germline CDR1 and CDR2 sequences are MNHNY and SVGAGI (reference sequence). CDR3 length: 14 residues. DNA for the CDR3: TGTGCCAGCTCTCAAACGCGGGAGGTGGATGAGCAGTTCTTC. As protein: CASSQTREVDEQFF.

J is TRBJ1-4 and V is TRBV6-6; D not resolved. The V end was cut by 0 bases, the J end by 8 bases, with 7 bases between. The CDR3 is 13 residues long. CDR1 is MNHNY, CDR2 SVGAGI, per germline (reference sequence). For the CDR3, the DNA is TGTGCCAGCAGTTACTCACTGGGCGAAAAACTGTTTTTT. The encoded protein is CASSYSLGEKLFF.

The chain employs TRBV6-5 and TRBJ1-2, with 7 positions matching TRBD1. Germline V gene lookup returns CDR1 MNHEY and CDR2 SVGAGI. V lost 4 bases, J lost 3 bases, and 5 bases stayed unmatched. This CDR3 spans 14 amino acids. CDR3 protein: CASSFRDSYYGYTF. The CDR3, as DNA: TGTGCCAGCAGTTTCCGGGACAGTTACTATGGCTACACCTTC.

The genes are TRBV2 and TRBJ2-1; D is possibly TRBD2 (5 bases). Trimming pared 5 bases from V and 3 bases from J, leaving 8 bases between. This CDR3 has 13 residues. Germline lookup yields CDR1 SNHLY and CDR2 FYNNEI. The CDR3 region has the DNA TGTGCCAGCAGTCCGGGAAACTACAATGAGCAGTTCTTC. It translates to CASSPGNYNEQFF.

The chain uses TRBV28 and TRBJ1-2; D uncertain. The CDR3 spans 13 residues. V was clipped by 3 bases and J by 3 bases, with 8 bases between them. Germline CDR1 is MDHEN and CDR2 is SYDVKM. CDR3 sequence (DNA): TGTGCCAGCAGTTTTGGAATCGACTATGGCTACACCTTC. Translation: CASSFGIDYGYTF.

The genes are TRBV20-1 and TRBJ1-1; no definite D call. CDR1 DFQATT and CDR2 SNEGSKA come from the germline V gene (reference sequence). The V and J ends lost 1 base and 3 bases respectively, with 3 bases between them. The CDR3 contains 11 residues. The CDR3 is CSARGDTEAFF. CDR3 DNA sequence: TGCAGTGCTAGAGGGGACACTGAAGCTTTCTTT.

The rearrangement uses TRBV10-3 and TRBJ1-5, with D possibly TRBD1 on 5 matching bases. Per germline, CDR1 ENHRY and CDR2 SYGVKD. CDR3 size: 14 residues. V was shortened by 4 bases and J by 5 bases, with 12 bases between the two germline ends. In DNA, the CDR3 is TGTGCCATCAGTGCAGGGTTGGGGGATCAGCCCCAGCATTTT. Translation gives CAISAGLGDQPQHF.

The chain couples TRBV7-9 to TRBJ2-7; TRBD2 aligns across 7 bases. This CDR3 is 15 amino acids long. Germline loops: CDR1 SEHNR, CDR2 FQNEAQ (reference sequence). The V and J ends lost 0 bases and 7 bases, in that order; junction bases with no gene match: 9. CDR3 in amino acids: CASSLAGPQAGEQYF. CDR3 bases: TGTGCCAGCAGCTTAGCCGGGCCTCAAGCGGGGGAGCAGTACTTC.

The chain has TRBV6-1 and TRBJ2-7; D is unclear. Germline loops: CDR1 MNHNS, CDR2 SASEGT. This CDR3 is 15 amino acids long. V was trimmed by 2 bases and J by 7 bases, leaving 18 bases between them. The CDR3 DNA sequence: TGTGCCAGCAGTGAAAACCCCACAGCCTCCGGGGAGCAGTACTTC. This translates into CASSENPTASGEQYF.

The rearrangement joins TRBV5-5 to TRBJ2-1, with D unclear. V was trimmed by 0 bases and J by 2 bases, leaving 12 bases between them. Germline V gives CDR1 SGHKS, CDR2 YYEKEE (reference sequence). The CDR3 contains 16 residues. CDR3 DNA: TGTGCCAGCAGCTTGGAACCGGCTCCCCCCTACAATGAGCAGTTCTTC. This codes for CASSLEPAPPYNEQFF.

The genes are TRBV7-3 and TRBJ2-1; the D gene could be TRBD1 or TRBD2 (6 bases each). The germline V and J ends were trimmed by 5 bases and 0 bases, with 11 bases remaining between them. Germline V gene lookup returns CDR1 SGHTA and CDR2 FQGTGA. CDR3 length: 15 amino acids. This chain's CDR3 is CASSPGANSYNEQFF. CDR3 DNA sequence: TGTGCCAGCAGCCCGGGGGCGAACTCCTACAATGAGCAGTTCTTC.

The gene calls are TRBV6-6 and TRBJ1-2; D is perhaps TRBD1 (5 bases). Germline lookup yields CDR1 MNHNY and CDR2 SVGAGI (reference sequence). With 8 bases removed from V and 4 bases from J, the gap between germline ends came to 29 bases. CDR3 size: 18 residues. CDR3 protein: CASRRGTSGTVVTYGYTF. For the CDR3, the DNA is TGTGCCAGCCGTCGGGGGACTTCCGGGACCGTAGTTACCTATGGCTACACCTTC.

CDR3 amino acids: CASSRSVGQAPNSPLHF. DNA for the CDR3: TGTGCCAGCAGCCGATCGGTGGGCCAGGCGCCTAATTCACCCCTCCACTTT. V usage is TRBV16 and J usage is TRBJ1-6; D is uncertain. This CDR3 contains 17 residues. V was trimmed by 4 bases and J by 6 bases, leaving 19 bases between them. CDR1 is KGHSY and CDR2 is FQNENV in the germline V gene.

V and J are TRBV19 and TRBJ1-5, with D unresolved. The germline V gene has CDR1 LNHDA and CDR2 SQIVND (reference sequence). The CDR3 contains 13 residues. Trimming stripped 3 bases from V and 4 bases from J, with 7 bases between. The CDR3 loop reads CASSIHGNQPQHF. DNA for the CDR3: TGTGCCAGTAGTATTCACGGGAATCAGCCCCAGCATTTT.

This chain joins TRBV5-8 and TRBJ1-2; D is ambiguous. V dropped 2 bases and J dropped 4 bases, with 9 bases sitting between them. CDR1 is SGHTS, CDR2 YDEGEE, per germline. This CDR3 comprises 13 residues. The CDR3 reads CASSLVTIYGYTF. DNA of the CDR3: TGTGCCAGCAGCTTAGTAACGATCTATGGCTACACCTTC.

The gene calls are TRBV3-1 (or the pseudogene TRBV3-2) and TRBJ1-3, with D maybe TRBD1 (5 bases). There are 12 residues in the CDR3. Germline V CDR1 and CDR2: LGHDT, YNNKEL (reference sequence). Trimming removed 5 bases from V and 5 bases from J, with 7 bases in between. The CDR3 DNA sequence: TGTGCCAGCAGCGGGACCCGAAACACCATATATTTT. It translates to CASSGTRNTIYF.

The CDR3 coding sequence is TGCGCCAGCAGTCGGGATTATAGCACAGATACGCAGTATTTT. It encodes CASSRDYSTDTQYF. The chain links TRBV10-1 to TRBJ2-3, with D tentatively TRBD2 (5 bases). Trimming removed 5 bases from V and 0 bases from J, with 9 bases in between. Germline V gene data show CDR1 as WNHNN and CDR2 as SYGVQD (reference sequence). The CDR3 has 14 residues.

The CDR3 nucleotides are TGTGCCAGCAGCCAAATGACAGGGGGAAATTCACCCCTCCACTTT. Its protein is CASSQMTGGNSPLHF. The chain combines TRBV14 with TRBJ1-6, with 9 bases that match TRBD1. Looked up from germline, CDR1 is SGHDN and CDR2 is FVKESK. CDR3 length: 15 amino acids. V lost 2 bases to trimming and J lost 7 bases; unmatched junction nucleotides: 3.

This clone was seen once. The chain employs TRBV24-1 and TRBJ1-5, with 7 bases lining up with TRBD1. J gave up 4 bases and V 2 bases, and 1 base lay outside the gene matches. Germline V gene data show CDR1 as KGHDR and CDR2 as SFDVKD. The CDR3 is 14 amino acids. As DNA, the CDR3 is TGTGCCACCAGTGATTCACAGGGGAATCAGCCCCAGCATTTT. It is translated as CATSDSQGNQPQHF.

The V call is TRBV5-1, the J call TRBJ1-5; 7 bases match TRBD1. Germline CDR1 is SGHRS and CDR2 is YFSETQ. The V gene end was trimmed by 4 bases and the J gene end by 4 bases; junction bases not matched to a gene: 5. The CDR3 totals 14 residues. CDR3 coding DNA: TGCGCCAGCAGCCCAGGACAGGAAAATCAGCCCCAGCATTTT. This translates into CASSPGQENQPQHF.

The V and J genes are TRBV25-1 and TRBJ2-1, with D unclear. The V end was cut by 0 bases, the J end by 7 bases, with 10 bases between. The CDR3 spans 14 residues. Looked up from germline, CDR1 is MGHDK and CDR2 is SYGVNS. CDR3 residues: CASSEYTVDNEQFF. CDR3 nucleotide sequence: TGTGCCAGCAGTGAATATACAGTAGATAATGAGCAGTTCTTC.

This clone was found once. The chain carries TRBV24-1 and TRBJ1-3, with unresolved D. V was shortened by 2 bases and J by 5 bases, with 3 bases between the two germline ends. Looked up from germline, CDR1 is KGHDR and CDR2 is SFDVKD. CDR3 length equals 12 residues. The CDR3 here is CATSDYRNTIYF. DNA of the CDR3: TGTGCCACCAGTGATTATCGAAACACCATATATTTT.

This clone has only one observation. V is TRBV2 and J is TRBJ2-2; D is tentatively TRBD1 or TRBD2 (5 bases each). Trimming pared 7 bases from V and 6 bases from J, leaving 12 bases between. The CDR3 consists of 13 residues. In germline, CDR1 is SNHLY, CDR2 FYNNEI. The CDR3 is CASIWDASGELFF. The CDR3 nucleotides are TGTGCCAGCATTTGGGACGCCTCCGGGGAGCTGTTTTTT. Filled out from reference TRBV2 and TRBJ2-2, the complete variable domain reads EPEVTQTPSHQVTQMGQEVILRCVPISNHLYFYWYRQILGQKVEFLVSFYNNEISEKSEIFDDQFSVERPDGSNFTLKIRSTKLEDSAMYFCASIWDASGELFFGEGSRLTVL.

This chain uses TRBV6-6 with TRBJ1-5, with a tentative D call TRBD1 (5 bases). This CDR3 is built from 13 residues. Germline assignment: CDR1 MNHNY and CDR2 SVGAGI (reference sequence). V lost 4 bases to trimming and J lost 15 bases, with 19 bases between them. For the CDR3, the DNA is TGTGCCAGCAGTTCCCTGACAGCCGGCGAATGGCATTTT. This gives the protein CASSSLTAGEWHF.

The chain links TRBV19 to TRBJ2-7; 9 positions match TRBD1. The V segment lost 4 bases and the J segment 0 bases; nucleotides outside the gene matches: 10. Germline CDR1 LNHDA, CDR2 SQIVND (reference sequence). The CDR3 contains 17 residues. The CDR3 region is CASSRLGTGRSSYEQYF. The DNA of the CDR3 is TGTGCCAGTAGTAGGTTGGGGACAGGGAGAAGCTCCTACGAGCAGTACTTC.

Only one count was recorded for this clone. V gene TRBV6-6 combines with J gene TRBJ1-1; D is ambiguous. CDR3 length: 16 amino acids. Germline CDR1 and CDR2: MNHNY and SVGAGI (reference sequence). Trimming shortened V by 5 bases and J by 4 bases, and 20 bases separated the two germline ends. Here the CDR3 reads CASSPRVGRGSTEAFF. CDR3 coding DNA: TGTGCCAGCAGTCCGCGGGTAGGCCGCGGCAGCACTGAAGCTTTCTTT.

This chain links TRBV11-2 with TRBJ2-1; a possible D gene is TRBD2 (6 bases). The CDR3 has 17 amino acids. The germline gives CDR1 SGHAT, CDR2 FQNNGV. Trimming shortened V by 0 bases and J by 0 bases, and 12 bases separated the two germline ends. The CDR3 DNA reads TGTGCCAGCAGCTTAGAGAGAGCGGGTGCCTCCTACAATGAGCAGTTCTTC. This translates into CASSLERAGASYNEQFF.